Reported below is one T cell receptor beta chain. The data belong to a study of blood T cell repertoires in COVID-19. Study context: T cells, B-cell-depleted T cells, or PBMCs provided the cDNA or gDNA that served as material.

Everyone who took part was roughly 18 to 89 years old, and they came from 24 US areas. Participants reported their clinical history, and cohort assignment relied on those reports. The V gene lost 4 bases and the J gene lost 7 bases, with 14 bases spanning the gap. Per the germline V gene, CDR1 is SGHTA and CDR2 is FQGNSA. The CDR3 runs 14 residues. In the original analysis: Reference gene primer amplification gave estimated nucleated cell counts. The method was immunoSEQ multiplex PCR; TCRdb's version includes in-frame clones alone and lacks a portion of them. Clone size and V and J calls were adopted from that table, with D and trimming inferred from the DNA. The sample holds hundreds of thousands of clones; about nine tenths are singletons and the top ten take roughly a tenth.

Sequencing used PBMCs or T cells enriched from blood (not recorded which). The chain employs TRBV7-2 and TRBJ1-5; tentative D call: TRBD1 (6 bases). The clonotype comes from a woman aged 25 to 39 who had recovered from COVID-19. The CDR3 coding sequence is TGTGCCAGCAGCTCAATACAGGGAAGCCAGCCCCAGCATTTT. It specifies CASSSIQGSQPQHF.